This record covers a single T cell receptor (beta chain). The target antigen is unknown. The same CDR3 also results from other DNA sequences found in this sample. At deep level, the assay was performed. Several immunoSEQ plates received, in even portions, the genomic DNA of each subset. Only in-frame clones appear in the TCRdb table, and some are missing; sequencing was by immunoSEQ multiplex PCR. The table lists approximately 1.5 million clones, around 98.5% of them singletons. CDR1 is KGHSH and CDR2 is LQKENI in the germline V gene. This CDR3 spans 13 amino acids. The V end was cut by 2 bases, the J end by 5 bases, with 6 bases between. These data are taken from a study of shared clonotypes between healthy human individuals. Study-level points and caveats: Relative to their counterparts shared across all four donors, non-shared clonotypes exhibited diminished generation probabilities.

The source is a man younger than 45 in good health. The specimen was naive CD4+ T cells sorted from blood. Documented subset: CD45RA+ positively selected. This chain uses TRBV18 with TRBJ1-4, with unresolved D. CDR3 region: CASSPGVNEKLFF. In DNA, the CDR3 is TGTGCCAGCTCACCAGGGGTGAATGAAAAACTGTTTTTT.